Below, 31 T cell receptor beta chains from the same sample are listed, as sequenced in a study of tumor-infiltrating lymphocytes in localized non-small cell lung cancer. Produced via immunoSEQ multiplex PCR; TCRdb's table is partial and in-frame only. The data show more than 5,500 clones, approximately 75% seen once. Input material: lung tumor tissue. The receptor set was obtained from a human donor with non-small cell lung cancer.

The rearrangement uses TRBV5-6 and TRBJ1-6, with D unresolved. The CDR3 runs to 15 residues. Germline assignment: CDR1 SGHDT and CDR2 YYEEEE. V lost 1 base and J 5 bases, leaving 10 bases between the germline ends. The CDR3 nucleotides are TGTGCCAGCAGCTTGATTGGGGTCAATAATTCACCCCTCCACTTT. It encodes CASSLIGVNNSPLHF.

This clone was picked up a small number of times. The chain employs TRBV4-2 and TRBJ2-2; 8 bases are shared with TRBD1. The germline V gene encodes CDR1 LGHNA and CDR2 YNFKEQ. Unmatched junction bases numbered 5, after V lost 1 base and J lost 7 bases. The CDR3 has 15 residues. The CDR3 region has the DNA TGTGCCAGCAGCCAAGTCGGACAGGGTTACGGGGAGCTGTTTTTT. It encodes CASSQVGQGYGELFF.

The V call is TRBV11-3, the J call TRBJ1-6, with D unresolved. Germline V gives CDR1 SGHNT, CDR2 YENEEA. The CDR3 spans 15 residues. V was pared by 0 bases and J by 6 bases, with 9 bases between. This CDR3 is CASSLDNGSNSPLHF. The CDR3 DNA reads as TGTGCCAGCAGCTTAGATAACGGCAGTAATTCACCCCTCCACTTT.

The chain links TRBV19 to TRBJ1-4; D perhaps matches TRBD1 (5 bases). Trimming removed 7 bases at V and 4 bases at J, with 19 bases between. Germline assignment: CDR1 LNHDA and CDR2 SQIVND (reference sequence). This CDR3 spans 16 amino acids. Here the CDR3 reads CASTTMGRGNNEKLFF. The CDR3 DNA follows: TGTGCCAGTACAACTATGGGACGCGGGAATAATGAAAAACTGTTTTTT.

The genes are TRBV7-3 and TRBJ2-7; D gene uncertain. V was pared by 1 base and J by 4 bases, with 8 bases between. Germline loops: CDR1 SGHTA, CDR2 FQGTGA. The CDR3 spans 13 residues. The CDR3 reads CASSLNHLYEQYF. Written as DNA, the CDR3 is TGTGCCAGCAGCTTAAACCACTTATACGAGCAGTACTTC.

This clone was observed once. The gene calls are TRBV4-1 and TRBJ2-7; D gene uncertain. Trimming left V 0 bases short and J 2 bases short, with 17 bases between. The CDR3 runs 17 residues. Germline V CDR1 and CDR2: MGHRA, YSYEKL. CDR3: CASSQERQQSKPYEQYF. CDR3 nucleotides: TGCGCCAGCAGCCAAGAAAGACAACAGAGTAAGCCCTACGAGCAGTACTTC.

This clone has a single count. The rearrangement joins TRBV19 to TRBJ2-2; D is perhaps TRBD1 (9 bases). CDR3 length: 17 residues. V was trimmed by 3 bases and J by 1 base, leaving 15 bases between them. Germline V gene lookup returns CDR1 LNHDA and CDR2 SQIVND (reference sequence). CDR3 protein: CASSMGQGLGNTGELFF. The CDR3 region has the DNA TGTGCCAGTAGTATGGGACAGGGACTAGGGAACACCGGGGAGCTGTTTTTT.

This chain connects TRBV4-3 to TRBJ1-4, with 9 bases that match TRBD1. Germline V gives CDR1 LGHNA, CDR2 YSLEER. The CDR3 is 17 residues long. The J segment lost 5 bases and the V segment lost 0 bases, leaving 7 bases of the junction unmatched. CDR3 sequence: CASSQEGPGQGNEKLFF. DNA of the CDR3: TGCGCCAGCAGCCAAGAAGGCCCGGGACAGGGAAATGAAAAACTGTTTTTT.

J is TRBJ2-5 and V is TRBV6-1, with D tentatively TRBD2 (5 bases). This CDR3 comprises 13 residues. The V and J ends lost 4 bases and 5 bases respectively, with 11 bases between them. CDR1 is MNHNS and CDR2 is SASEGT in the germline V gene. CDR3 amino acids: CASSVSRRETQYF. Here the CDR3 DNA reads TGTGCCAGCAGTGTATCCAGGAGGGAGACCCAGTACTTC.

The V gene is TRBV11-2, the J gene TRBJ2-3; D is uncertain. CDR1 SGHAT and CDR2 FQNNGV come from the germline V gene. Between the trimmed V and J ends, which lost 2 bases and 5 bases, there was a span of 2 bases. The CDR3 covers 11 residues. This CDR3 reads CASSLQDTQYF. CDR3 sequence (DNA): TGTGCCAGCAGCTTACAAGATACGCAGTATTTT.

This sequence joins TRBV7-2 and TRBJ1-1; unclear D gene. Germline CDR1 reads SGHTA; CDR2 reads FQGNSA. V was clipped by 2 bases and J by 4 bases, with 17 bases between them. The CDR3 covers 16 residues. CDR3 coding DNA: TGTGCCAGCAGCTTAACGCCAGACCAAGTGGGCACTGAAGCTTTCTTT. Translating gives CASSLTPDQVGTEAFF. The entire variable domain, with the rest obtained from reference TRBV7-2 and TRBJ1-1, is as follows: GAGVSQSPSNKVTEKGKDVELRCDPISGHTALYWYRQSLGQGLEFLIYFQGNSAPDKSGLPSDRFSAERTGGSVSTLTIQRTQQEDSAVYLCASSLTPDQVGTEAFFGQGTRLTVV.

CDR3 nucleotides: TGTGCCAGCAGCGTGGCCAACAGGGCCGCTTTCTTT. Amino acids: CASSVANRAAFF. This rearrangement joins TRBV7-9 to TRBJ1-1, with D tentatively TRBD1 (6 bases). V was trimmed by 5 bases and J by 11 bases, leaving 15 bases between them. Germline-derived CDR1 and CDR2 are SEHNR and FQNEAQ (reference sequence). This CDR3 is 12 amino acids long.

This chain joins TRBV20-1 and TRBJ1-1, with D uncertain. V was pared by 1 base and J by 3 bases, with 3 bases between. The CDR3 is 11 residues long. In germline, CDR1 is DFQATT, CDR2 SNEGSKA (reference sequence). The CDR3 region is CSARGDTEAFF. The CDR3 DNA reads TGCAGTGCTAGAGGGGACACTGAAGCTTTCTTT.

The rearrangement uses TRBV5-1 and TRBJ2-1; D gene ambiguous. The germline V gene has CDR1 SGHRS and CDR2 YFSETQ. V lost 0 bases and J 5 bases, leaving 12 bases between the germline ends. The CDR3 spans 15 residues. Here the CDR3 reads CASSLAEVQNNEQFF. The CDR3, as DNA: TGCGCCAGCAGCTTGGCCGAGGTGCAGAACAATGAGCAGTTCTTC.

This clone came up a few times. The chain combines TRBV11-3 with TRBJ2-3; 7 bases are a match to TRBD1. There are 14 residues in the CDR3. The germline CDR1 and CDR2 sequences are SGHNT and YENEEA. Germline trimming cut 6 bases from V and 3 bases from J; bases unmatched to any gene: 6. For the CDR3, the DNA is TGTGCCAGCAGTTACAGGGGTAGAACAGATACGCAGTATTTT. The encoded protein is CASSYRGRTDTQYF.

Only one count was recorded for this clone. This chain links TRBV6-1 with TRBJ1-2, with D uncertain. Trimming removed 0 bases from V and 3 bases from J, with 17 bases in between. Per germline, CDR1 MNHNS and CDR2 SASEGT. This CDR3 is built from 17 residues. This CDR3 is CASSEALEGWAYYGYTF. Written as DNA, the CDR3 is TGTGCCAGCAGTGAAGCGCTAGAAGGATGGGCATACTATGGCTACACCTTC.

This clone was observed a few times. The V call is TRBV7-9, the J call TRBJ1-2; 7 nucleotides line up with TRBD1. The J segment lost 8 bases and the V segment lost 3 bases, leaving 3 bases of the junction unmatched. This CDR3 has 12 amino acids. Germline values: CDR1 SEHNR, CDR2 FQNEAQ (reference sequence). This chain's CDR3 is CASSFRDSGYTF. The DNA of the CDR3 is TGTGCCAGCAGCTTCCGGGACAGCGGCTACACCTTC.

The rearrangement uses TRBV6-1 and TRBJ2-3, with TRBD2 matching over 10 bases. V shed 7 bases, J shed 4 bases, and the junction held 8 bases outside the gene matches. CDR1 MNHNS and CDR2 SASEGT come from the germline V gene. CDR3 length equals 15 residues. The CDR3: CASTRTSGTSDTQYF. The CDR3, as DNA: TGTGCCAGCACCAGGACTAGCGGAACTTCAGATACGCAGTATTTT.

This clone was counted a few times. The rearrangement joins TRBV27 to TRBJ1-1; D gene uncertain. The V end was cut by 5 bases, the J end by 11 bases, with 18 bases between. The CDR3 is 13 amino acids. Germline assignment: CDR1 MNHEY and CDR2 SMNVEV (reference sequence). The chain's CDR3 is CASSLRPDSVAFF. CDR3 DNA sequence: TGTGCCAGCAGTCTTAGACCAGATTCAGTCGCTTTCTTT.

The chain links TRBV7-8 to TRBJ2-3; D remains ambiguous. The V end was cut by 5 bases, the J end by 7 bases, with 7 bases between. Germline V CDR1 and CDR2: SGHVS, FQNEAQ. This CDR3 has 11 residues. As DNA, the CDR3 is TGTGCCAGCAGCCCCAGCTATACGCAGTATTTT. Translated, it gives CASSPSYTQYF.

J is TRBJ1-2 and V is TRBV10-3; 7 bases line up with TRBD1. CDR1 is ENHRY, CDR2 SYGVKD, per germline. The length of the CDR3 is 11 residues. V was pared by 10 bases and J by 7 bases, with 6 bases of the junction left unmatched. CDR3 loop: CATRGNSGYTF. The CDR3 DNA is TGTGCCACCAGGGGGAATTCTGGCTACACCTTC.

The rearrangement links TRBV5-1 to TRBJ2-2; 8 bases align to TRBD2. The CDR3 consists of 15 residues. Looked up from germline, CDR1 is SGHRS and CDR2 is YFSETQ. The V gene end was trimmed by 7 bases and the J gene end by 6 bases; junction bases not matched to a gene: 11. The CDR3 is CASGTSGSGAGELFF. The DNA for the CDR3 is TGCGCCAGCGGCACTAGCGGATCTGGGGCCGGGGAGCTGTTTTTT. Drawing the rest from reference TRBV5-1 and TRBJ2-2, the complete variable domain is KAGVTQTPRYLIKTRGQQVTLSCSPISGHRSVSWYQQTPGQGLQFLFEYFSETQRNKGNFPGRFSGRQFSNSRSEMNVSTLELGDSALYLCASGTSGSGAGELFFGEGSRLTVL.

This clone was seen a single time. This rearrangement joins TRBV5-1 to TRBJ1-3; D is perhaps TRBD1 (5 bases). The ends were cut back, 4 bases at V and 2 bases at J, with 10 bases in the middle. The length of the CDR3 is 14 residues. Per germline, CDR1 SGHRS and CDR2 YFSETQ. The CDR3 DNA reads TGCGCCAGCAGCACCGGGGCCACTGGAAACACCATATATTTT. Residues: CASSTGATGNTIYF.

This clone was seen a single time. The chain joins TRBV5-1 to TRBJ1-1, with 7 positions matching TRBD1. V trimming: 2 bases; J trimming: 4 bases; junction bases outside the gene matches: 8. Germline lookup yields CDR1 SGHRS and CDR2 YFSETQ. The CDR3 consists of 15 residues. CDR3 protein: CASSLRDRAGTEAFF. The CDR3 DNA reads TGCGCCAGCAGCTTACGAGACAGGGCGGGCACTGAAGCTTTCTTT.

This rearrangement joins TRBV5-5 to TRBJ1-4; D call uncertain. Germline V lookup: CDR1 SGHKS, CDR2 YYEKEE (reference sequence). The CDR3 totals 13 residues. Trimming cost V 0 bases and J 7 bases, with 7 bases left between them. The CDR3: CASSLDPLEKLFF. As DNA, the CDR3 is TGTGCCAGCAGCTTGGACCCCCTTGAAAAACTGTTTTTT.

This clone was recorded a few times. The chain has TRBV7-3 and TRBJ2-2; 7 nucleotides match TRBD1. Trimming removed 5 bases from V and 8 bases from J; junction bases left unmatched: 2. Germline V gene lookup returns CDR1 SGHTA and CDR2 FQGTGA. The length of the CDR3 is 12 residues. The CDR3 nucleotides read TGTGCCAGCAGCCAGGGGGTTGGGGAGCTGTTTTTT. Translation: CASSQGVGELFF.

This clone was observed a single time. This chain's CDR3 is CASTLDRGVTEAFF. CDR3 DNA: TGTGCCAGCACCCTTGACAGGGGAGTGACTGAAGCTTTCTTT. The chain joins TRBV6-5 to TRBJ1-1, with 8 bases aligning to TRBD1. Looked up from germline, CDR1 is MNHEY and CDR2 is SVGAGI. The CDR3 is 14 amino acids. The ends lost 7 bases at V and 5 bases at J; junction bases unmatched: 9.

The genes are TRBV11-3 and TRBJ2-2; D is perhaps TRBD2 (7 bases). The CDR3 contains 16 residues. V was trimmed by 6 bases and J by 6 bases, leaving 20 bases between them. Germline assignment: CDR1 SGHNT and CDR2 YENEEA. CDR3 protein: CASSLRGAGRAGELFF. CDR3 nucleotide sequence: TGTGCCAGCAGTTTACGGGGGGCAGGAAGAGCCGGGGAGCTGTTTTTT.

J is TRBJ2-7 and V is TRBV11-2, with 8 bases identical to TRBD2. The CDR3 runs 16 residues. In germline, CDR1 is SGHAT, CDR2 FQNNGV. Trimming took 0 bases from V and 5 from J; bases not matched to a gene: 9. CDR3 DNA: TGTGCCAGCAGCTTAGATCTTCGGGGGGGCCGAAACGAGCAGTACTTC. This translates into CASSLDLRGGRNEQYF.

The gene calls are TRBV19 and TRBJ2-3; possibly TRBD2 for D (5 bases). The CDR3 consists of 13 residues. Germline lookup yields CDR1 LNHDA and CDR2 SQIVND (reference sequence). The V gene lost 6 bases and the J gene lost 0 bases, with 7 bases spanning the gap. CDR3 coding DNA: TGTGCCAGTAGGCGGACTAGCACAGATACGCAGTATTTT. Amino acids: CASRRTSTDTQYF. Full variable domain (outside the CDR3, taken from reference TRBV19 and TRBJ2-3): DGGITQSPKYLFRKEGQNVTLSCEQNLNHDAMYWYRQDPGQGLRLIYYSQIVNDFQKGDIAEGYSVSREKKESFPLTVTSAQKNPTAFYLCASRRTSTDTQYFGPGTRLTVL.

This clone was picked up a small number of times. This chain uses TRBV21-1 with TRBJ2-2. TRBV21-1 represents a pseudogene. This CDR3 is built from 13 residues. CDR3: CASSNNRTGELFF. In DNA, the CDR3 is TGTGCCAGCAGCAATAACCGTACCGGGGAGCTGTTTTTT.